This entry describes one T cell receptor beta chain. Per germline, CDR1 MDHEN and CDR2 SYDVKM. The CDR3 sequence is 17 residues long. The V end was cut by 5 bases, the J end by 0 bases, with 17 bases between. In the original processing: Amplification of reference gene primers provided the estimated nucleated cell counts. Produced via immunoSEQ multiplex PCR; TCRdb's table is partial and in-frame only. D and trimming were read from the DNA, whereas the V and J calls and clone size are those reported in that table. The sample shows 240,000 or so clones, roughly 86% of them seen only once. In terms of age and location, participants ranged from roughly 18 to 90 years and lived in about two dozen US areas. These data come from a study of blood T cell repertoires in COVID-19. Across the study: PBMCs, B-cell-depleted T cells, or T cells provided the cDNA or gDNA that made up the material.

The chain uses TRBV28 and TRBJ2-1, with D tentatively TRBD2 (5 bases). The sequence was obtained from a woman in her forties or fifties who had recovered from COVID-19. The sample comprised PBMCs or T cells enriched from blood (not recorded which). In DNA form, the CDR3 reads TGTGCCAGCAGTGTCCAGCGGCCGTACAGCTCCTACAATGAGCAGTTCTTC. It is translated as CASSVQRPYSSYNEQFF. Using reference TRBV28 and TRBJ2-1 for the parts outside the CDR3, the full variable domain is DVKVTQSSRYLVKRTGEKVFLECVQDMDHENMFWYRQDPGLGLRLIYFSYDVKMKEKGDIPEGYSVSREKKERFSLILESASTNQTSMYLCASSVQRPYSSYNEQFFGPGTRLTVL.